These T cell receptor beta chains were read from a single sample in a study of patients and donors after allogeneic stem cell transplantation. TCRdb reanalysed the RT-PCR reads using MiXCR and keeps one entry per CDR3 protein. The table includes about 960,000 distinct CDR3 sequences, 18% detected once. The sample consisted of blood, either unsorted or a sorted T cell fraction (not recorded which). The receptors were gathered from a human donor who was either an allogeneic HSCT recipient or a stem cell or donor lymphocyte infusion donor (not recorded which). It is not recorded whose cells these are; they may come from a transplant donor. Both conserved end residues are part of each CDR3. Each record gives: CDR3 length, J gene, clone size, V gene, D gene, CDR3 protein, CDR3 DNA. D genes are given only for firm matches. Size values are once, few and many counts, or a class for expanded clones, and some rows have none.

13 | TRBJ2-7 | NA | TRBV6-1 | TRBD1 | CASSGTGLYEQYF | TGTGCCAGCAGTGGGACAGGGTTGTACGAGCAGTACTTC
14 | TRBJ1-6 | many | TRBV7-9 | NA | CASSGPSYNSPLHF | TGTGCCAGCAGCGGTCCCTCCTATAATTCACCCCTCCACTTT
13 | TRBJ2-1 | many | TRBV29-1 | TRBD2 | CSGGGRAWNEQFF | TGCAGCGGGGGCGGGAGGGCCTGGAATGAGCAGTTCTTC
14 | TRBJ2-7 | many | TRBV27 | NA | CASSFGRSLYEQYF | TGTGCCAGCAGTTTCGGACGGTCGCTCTACGAGCAGTACTTC
17 | TRBJ2-2 | few | TRBV6-2/TRBV6-3 | NA | CATASNDRLQNTGELFF | TGTGCCACCGCCTCTAACGACAGGCTCCAGAACACCGGGGAGCTGTTTTTT
16 | TRBJ2-7 | NA | TRBV12-3/TRBV12-4 | TRBD2 | CASSLIAGGGADEQYF | TGTGCCAGCAGTTTAATAGCGGGAGGGGGGGCGGACGAGCAGTACTTC
15 | TRBJ2-3 | NA | TRBV7-7 | NA | CASSMGRISTDTQYF | TGTGCTAGCAGCATGGGACGGATTAGCACAGATACGCAGTATTTT
13 | TRBJ2-3 | few | TRBV29-1 | NA | CSVRPSSTDTQYF | TGCAGCGTCAGACCTTCTAGCACAGATACGCAGTATTTT
14 | TRBJ1-1 | few | TRBV10-3 | TRBD1 | CAISKRTGDRGAFF | TGTGCCATCAGTAAAAGGACAGGAGACCGGGGAGCTTTCTTT
15 | TRBJ2-7 | few | TRBV7-3 | TRBD1 | CASSLRGTGVREQYF | TGTGCCAGCAGCTTAAGGGGGACAGGGGTTCGCGAGCAGTACTTC
12 | TRBJ1-2 | NA | TRBV29-1 | NA | CSEGHLGYGYTF | TGCAGCGAAGGACACCTCGGCTATGGCTACACCTTC
18 | TRBJ2-5 | NA | TRBV12-5 | NA | CASGLVPREPGFWETQYF | TGTGCTAGTGGTTTGGTACCCAGGGAGCCCGGATTTTGGGAGACCCAGTACTTC